A single sample is the source of the 14 T cell receptor beta chains below, sequenced in a study of control samples from healthy donors and cancer patients. Libraries were prepared by immunoSEQ multiplex PCR; TCRdb keeps only in-frame clonotypes and omits some of them. The sample holds around 180,000 clones, around 90% seen once. Sequencing was carried out using blood. The receptors stem from a woman in her twenties or thirties in good health.

The rearrangement uses TRBV28 and TRBJ2-6; D call uncertain. The CDR3 runs to 15 residues. Germline values: CDR1 MDHEN, CDR2 SYDVKM. V was trimmed by 3 bases and J by 0 bases, leaving 6 bases between them. The CDR3 is CASSFLLSGANVLTF. CDR3 nucleotide sequence: TGTGCCAGCAGTTTTCTCCTCTCTGGGGCCAACGTCCTGACTTTC.

The rearrangement joins TRBV12-3 or TRBV12-4 to TRBJ1-1; no clear D. Trimming cost V 8 bases and J 5 bases, with 9 bases left between them. The CDR3 sequence is 11 residues long. The CDR3 protein is CASSIWTEAFF. The DNA of the CDR3 is TGTGCCAGCTCCATTTGGACTGAAGCTTTCTTT.

The chain recombines TRBV10-3 with TRBJ2-2; 10 positions agree with TRBD2. This CDR3 has 16 residues. From germline, CDR1 is ENHRY and CDR2 SYGVKD. Trimming took 4 bases from V and 1 from J; bases not matched to a gene: 3. The chain's CDR3 is CAISALAGGNTGELFF. As DNA, the CDR3 is TGTGCCATCAGTGCCTTAGCGGGGGGGAACACCGGGGAGCTGTTTTTT.

The chain carries TRBV19 and TRBJ2-1, with 12 bases that match TRBD2. The J segment lost 1 base and the V segment lost 4 bases, leaving 5 bases of the junction unmatched. The CDR3 sequence is 17 residues long. The germline gives CDR1 LNHDA, CDR2 SQIVND (reference sequence). The CDR3 nucleotides read TGTGCCAGTAGTACCCGGACTAGCGGGACGTCCTACAATGAGCAGTTCTTC. It codes for CASSTRTSGTSYNEQFF.

The J gene is TRBJ1-6, the V gene TRBV2, with TRBD1 identical over 8 bases. The CDR3 length is 16 residues. Unmatched junction bases numbered 6, after V lost 4 bases and J lost 4 bases. The V gene's germline CDR1 is SNHLY and CDR2 FYNNEI. CDR3 nucleotide sequence: TGTGCCAGCAGTGGCCCCGGGACAGGATATAATTCACCCCTCCACTTT. Translating gives CASSGPGTGYNSPLHF.

CDR3 residues: CSVTIGQGWTTGELFF. DNA of the CDR3: TGCAGCGTTACAATTGGACAGGGGTGGACGACCGGGGAGCTGTTTTTT. The rearrangement links TRBV29-1 to TRBJ2-2, with 9 bases aligning to TRBD1. The CDR3 is 16 amino acids. The junction had 12 bases not matched to a gene; V was cut back by 5 bases and J by 5 bases. Germline CDR1 and CDR2: SQVTM and ANQGSEA.

This clone was counted only a few times. The gene calls are TRBV11-1 and TRBJ2-1; possibly TRBD2 for D (5 bases). The CDR3 runs 14 residues. Trimming took 2 bases from V and 10 from J, leaving 15 bases between them. Germline V gene lookup returns CDR1 SGHAT and CDR2 FQDESV (reference sequence). CDR3 in DNA: TGTGCCAGCAGCTTAAAAAGGGCCCCGGGGGAGCAGTTCTTC. Its translation: CASSLKRAPGEQFF.

The J gene is TRBJ2-1, the V gene TRBV5-1, with 8 bases lining up with TRBD1. Germline CDR1 is SGHRS and CDR2 is YFSETQ. V was pared by 0 bases and J by 7 bases, with 3 bases of the junction left unmatched. This CDR3 is built from 14 residues. The CDR3 region has the DNA TGCGCCAGCAGCTTGGGACAGGGGAGAAATGAGCAGTTCTTC. Translating it yields CASSLGQGRNEQFF. The full variable domain, with the rest looked up from reference TRBV5-1 and TRBJ2-1, is KAGVTQTPRYLIKTRGQQVTLSCSPISGHRSVSWYQQTPGQGLQFLFEYFSETQRNKGNFPGRFSGRQFSNSRSEMNVSTLELGDSALYLCASSLGQGRNEQFFGPGTRLTVL.

The gene calls are TRBV6-6 and TRBJ2-3; no definite D call. V gave up 2 bases and J gave up 0 bases, with 9 bases separating them. This CDR3 comprises 15 residues. Germline V gene data show CDR1 as MNHNY and CDR2 as SVGAGI (reference sequence). The DNA for the CDR3 is TGTGCCAGCAGTTACCGGACGGATAGCACAGATACGCAGTATTTT. This sequence encodes CASSYRTDSTDTQYF.

This clone was recorded many times. This chain links TRBV6-5 with TRBJ2-1; 8 positions match TRBD2. The CDR3 has 15 residues. From germline, CDR1 is MNHEY and CDR2 SVGAGI. Trimming cost V 7 bases and J 9 bases; bases outside gene matches: 14. CDR3 DNA: TGTGCCAGCACTGTACCGGGACTAGGAAGTTTTGAGCAGTTCTTC. Amino acid sequence: CASTVPGLGSFEQFF.

This rearrangement joins TRBV27 to TRBJ2-1, with D uncertain. V shed 5 bases and J shed 2 bases, with 7 bases lying between them. Germline CDR1 MNHEY, CDR2 SMNVEV (reference sequence). The CDR3 length is 13 residues. The CDR3 coding sequence is TGTGCCAGCAGTGTTGGGACCTACAATGAGCAGTTCTTC. This translates into CASSVGTYNEQFF.

In its sample, this clone was seen a few times. V usage is TRBV2 and J usage is TRBJ1-1; D uncertain. Germline CDR1 SNHLY, CDR2 FYNNEI. The V gene lost 0 bases and the J gene lost 4 bases, with 9 bases spanning the gap. The CDR3 sequence is 14 residues long. This chain's CDR3 is CASSEAQAGTEAFF. CDR3 DNA: TGTGCCAGCAGTGAAGCGCAGGCAGGCACTGAAGCTTTCTTT.

This chain connects TRBV5-5 to TRBJ2-6; 9 bases map to TRBD1. Germline V gene lookup returns CDR1 SGHKS and CDR2 YYEKEE (reference sequence). The CDR3 extends over 18 amino acids. V was clipped by 4 bases and J by 0 bases; unmatched bases: 8. Written as DNA, the CDR3 is TGTGCCAGCAGCGGCGGGACAGGGAGAAGCTCTGGGGCCAACGTCCTGACTTTC. Amino acid sequence: CASSGGTGRSSGANVLTF.

V gene TRBV5-1 combines with J gene TRBJ2-3, with D tentatively TRBD1 or TRBD2 (5 bases each). The V gene's germline CDR1 is SGHRS and CDR2 YFSETQ. With 1 base removed from V and 3 bases from J, the gap between germline ends came to 12 bases. The CDR3 loop spans 15 amino acids. DNA of the CDR3: TGCGCCAGCAGCTTGCGGGGCGAAAAAACAGATACGCAGTATTTT. Translating it yields CASSLRGEKTDTQYF. The whole variable domain, remainder taken from reference TRBV5-1 and TRBJ2-3, is KAGVTQTPRYLIKTRGQQVTLSCSPISGHRSVSWYQQTPGQGLQFLFEYFSETQRNKGNFPGRFSGRQFSNSRSEMNVSTLELGDSALYLCASSLRGEKTDTQYFGPGTRLTVL.